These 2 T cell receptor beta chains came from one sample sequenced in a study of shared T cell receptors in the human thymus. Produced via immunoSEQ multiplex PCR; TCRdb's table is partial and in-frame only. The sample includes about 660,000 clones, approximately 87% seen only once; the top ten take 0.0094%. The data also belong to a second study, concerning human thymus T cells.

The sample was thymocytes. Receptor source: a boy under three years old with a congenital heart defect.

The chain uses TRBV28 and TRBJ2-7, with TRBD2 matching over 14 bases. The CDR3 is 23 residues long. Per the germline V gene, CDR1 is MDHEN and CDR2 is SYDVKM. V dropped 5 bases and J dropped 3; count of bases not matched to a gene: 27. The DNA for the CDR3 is TGTGCCAGCAGTCACTCGAACTCCAAGTGGGGGCCCGGGACTAGCGGGAGAAACTACGAGCAGTACTTC. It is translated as CASSHSNSKWGPGTSGRNYEQYF.

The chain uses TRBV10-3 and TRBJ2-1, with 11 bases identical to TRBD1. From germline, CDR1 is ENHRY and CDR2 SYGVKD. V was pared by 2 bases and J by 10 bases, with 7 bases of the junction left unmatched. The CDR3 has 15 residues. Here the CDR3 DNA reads TGTGCCATCAGTGAGCGAGGACAGGGGGCCAGGGAGCAGTTCTTC. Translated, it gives CAISERGQGAREQFF.